This T cell receptor (beta chain) was captured in a study of cytotoxic CD8 clonotypes in ibrutinib-treated CLL. The wider study: Responses: roughly 25 partial, 2 complete; after median around 64 months, approximately 15 stayed remitted, some 12 progressed.

Study findings and constraints: At progression, clonality fell back toward baseline after rising at ibrutinib response.

Remarks on this clone: The target antigen is unknown.

Here immunoSEQ multiplex PCR was the method, and the copy in TCRdb shows in-frame clones only, minus some. The table lists about 50,000 clones, 75% to 90% of them singletons. Trimming stripped 4 bases from V and 4 bases from J, with 11 bases between. Per the germline V gene, CDR1 is SGHRS and CDR2 is YFSETQ. This CDR3 spans 14 amino acids. The origin of this receptor is a human donor with chronic lymphocytic leukemia. The chain recombines TRBV5-1 with TRBJ2-2, with D perhaps TRBD1 (6 bases). The source material was PBMCs, sampled after 24 months of ibrutinib treatment. CDR3 DNA: TGCGCCAGCAGCCCCGCAGGGGCCACCGGGGAGCTGTTTTTT. Translation: CASSPAGATGELFF.